What follows is one T cell receptor (beta chain) and its context. There is no known antigen for this receptor. Base qualities are not recorded, but no much larger clone differs from it by a single base. RNA was extracted using the RNeasy kit, and roughly 0.5 to 1 microgram was reverse transcribed with random hexamers. The immunoSEQ multiplex PCR assay, which covers 54 Vbeta and 13 Jbeta segments, was used to amplify TCR beta CDR3 regions. PCR amplification bias was corrected using a synthetic template baseline for primer optimization and computational correction. The study's processing was this. Reads were annotated to V, D and J genes according to IMGT and were analyzed with immunoSEQ Analyzer, with only productive sequences retained. Clonality was computed as one minus Shannon entropy normalized by log2 of the number of productive unique sequences. Public and private clones were assessed among the 100 most prevalent clones of each patient and control. Susac-specific clones were defined as absent from healthy and MS cohorts, 1052 published viral clones and other ImmuneACCESS disease sequences. TCRdb redid the processing of the public reads, applying fastp at Q25 and MiXCR, and retained in-frame beta chains. Rows with one shared CDR3 protein collapse into an entry with the most common genes and DNA. What appears here as the V and J calls and clone size reflects TCRdb's work, not the paper's. The sample table holds 95,000 to 150,000 distinct CDR3 sequences, of which 85% to 95% were seen once. The ten largest account for around 0.27% of the sample.

This specimen comes from a study of CD8 T cells in Susac syndrome (dated by TCRdb to about 2019). Regarding the study in general: Of the Susac syndrome patients who were sequenced, roughly eight were in clinical remission while more than five had clinically active disease. CD8+ T cell repertoire clonality was compared between about a dozen healthy donors, some 14 Susac syndrome patients and 15 multiple sclerosis patients. At the time of blood withdrawal, Susac syndrome patients were either therapy-naive, taking corticosteroids (with some also receiving IVIg), or on IVIg alone. Whether CD8+ T cell activation and differentiation in Susac syndrome was antigen driven was tested using repertoire sequencing.

V gives up 4 bases and J gives up 0 bases, and the segment between their germline ends measures 17 bases. Based on the germline V gene, the CDR1 and CDR2 sequences are SGDLS and YYNGEE. From the cysteine through the phenylalanine, the CDR3 covers 17 amino acids. The read is trimmed to its CDR3 DNA, 51 bases read in frame from base 1. High-throughput TCR beta sequencing profiled peripheral blood CD8+ and CD4+ T cells from healthy donors, Susac syndrome patients and multiple sclerosis patients. The Susac syndrome patients fulfilled recently defined diagnostic criteria for either definite or probable disease. CD8+ TEMRA cells were enriched by FACS, while bulk CD8+ and CD4+ T cells were purified by magnetic negative isolation. Blood was drawn into EDTA tubes, processed within 24 hours, and PBMCs were isolated by density gradient centrifugation. PBMCs intended for TCR sequencing were cryopreserved in liquid nitrogen and thawed later in a water bath at 37 degrees C. The sorted or isolated CD4+, CD8+ and CD8+ TEMRA cells reached a purity of at least 90%.

The full study reports these points: Roughly 15 and five Susac-specific public clones were found in the total CD8+ and CD8+ TEMRA repertoires, respectively. The number of individuals in the TCR sequencing and HLA analysis was acknowledged as relatively small. Clonal expansion was seen in Susac syndrome CD8+ repertoires, peaking in CD8+ TEMRA cells and being greater in clinically active patients than in remitting ones.

The sequenced sample consisted of CD8+ T cells from PBMCs. The chain couples TRBV9 to TRBJ2-1; a tentative D call is TRBD1 (6 bases match). This sequence originates from a human donor with Susac syndrome. CDR3 loop: CASSPSMGTSSYNEQFF. The DNA sequence is as follows: TGTGCCAGCAGCCCATCCATGGGGACAAGCTCCTACAATGAGCAGTTCTTC.